These 21 T cell receptor beta chains were sequenced from one sample in a study of T cell changes during pregnancy in multiple sclerosis (dated by TCRdb to about 2019). Receptors were amplified or captured by the immunoSEQ multiplex PCR assay. The clones in this table, taken by TCRdb from immuneACCESS, are in-frame only. Not every clone is retained; where verified, under half of the shortfall comes from an unresolved V gene, and the cause of the rest is unknown. Across this sample there are around 31,000 clones, with just over 90% seen only once. The ten most abundant clones make up around 4.5% of the sample. The sequenced sample was CD8+ T cells from peripheral blood mononuclear cells, obtained in the second trimester of pregnancy. These receptors were taken from a female donor with multiple sclerosis, enrolled in a pregnancy study.

V gene TRBV4-1 combines with J gene TRBJ2-7; the match to TRBD2 covers 8 bases. The CDR3 extends over 15 amino acids. Germline CDR1 MGHRA, CDR2 YSYEKL. After removal of 0 bases from V and 2 bases from J, the junction contained 3 bases not matched to a gene. CDR3 nucleotides: TGCGCCAGCAGCCAAGATAGCGGGATAACCTACGAGCAGTACTTC. Encoded protein: CASSQDSGITYEQYF.

This chain uses TRBV5-1 with TRBJ2-3, with a tentative D call TRBD2 (6 bases). Per the germline V gene, CDR1 is SGHRS and CDR2 is YFSETQ. This CDR3 region has 15 residues. Trimming took off 0 bases at V and 4 bases at J, with 12 bases between the two ends. The CDR3 DNA reads TGCGCCAGCAGCTTGGAGGGCGGGAACCCAGATACGCAGTATTTT. Protein product: CASSLEGGNPDTQYF.

The chain combines TRBV14 with TRBJ1-2; D is perhaps TRBD1 (5 bases). V was cut by 2 bases and J by 4 bases, with 14 bases left in between. Germline-derived CDR1 and CDR2 are SGHDN and FVKESK. The CDR3 has 15 amino acids. In nucleotides, the CDR3 is TGTGCCAGCAGCCAATGGCCCCACAGGCTCTATGGCTACACCTTC. It translates to CASSQWPHRLYGYTF.

V gene TRBV9 combines with J gene TRBJ1-1; D is perhaps TRBD1 (5 bases). V was clipped by 3 bases and J by 0 bases, with 12 bases between them. Germline values: CDR1 SGDLS, CDR2 YYNGEE. This CDR3 is built from 15 residues. In DNA, the CDR3 is TGTGCCAGCAGCGCAGACAGTGCTGTGAACACTGAAGCTTTCTTT. It translates to CASSADSAVNTEAFF.

The gene calls are TRBV5-3 and TRBJ2-7, with TRBD2 identical over 7 bases. TRBV5-3 is an open reading frame, and its role is uncertain. V lost 2 bases to trimming and J lost 4 bases; unmatched junction nucleotides: 6. The CDR3 has 14 residues. In DNA, the CDR3 is TGTGCCAGAAGCTTAAGAGCGGGAAGGTACGAGCAGTACTTC. This encodes CARSLRAGRYEQYF.

The chain recombines TRBV4-1 with TRBJ2-5; 8 bases agree with TRBD1. The last part of the DNA fits TRBJ2-7 better; the J call may be wrong. The CDR3 has 16 residues. CDR1 and CDR2 from the germline V gene are MGHRA and YSYEKL. The CDR3 here is CASSQGKDRDDYEQYF. The CDR3 nucleotides read TGCGCCAGCAGCCAGGGAAAGGACAGGGACGATTACGAGCAGTACTTC.

J is TRBJ2-2 and V is TRBV4-1; no firm D call. The CDR3 is 16 residues long. The V end was cut by 0 bases, the J end by 0 bases, with 8 bases between. The germline CDR1 and CDR2 sequences are MGHRA and YSYEKL. The CDR3 region has the DNA TGCGCCAGCAGCCAAGATGAGTATACGAACACCGGGGAGCTGTTTTTT. Translated: CASSQDEYTNTGELFF.

The chain is built from TRBV7-6 and TRBJ2-7; 7 bases map to TRBD2. The CDR3 length is 15 residues. Germline V CDR1 and CDR2: SGHVS, FNYEAQ. V was clipped by 5 bases and J by 6 bases; unmatched bases: 13. The CDR3 DNA follows: TGTGCCAGCAGCAAAAGGGACGCGGGAGTATCCGAGCAGTACTTC. It translates to CASSKRDAGVSEQYF.

This chain uses TRBV4-1 with TRBJ2-7; 8 bases agree with TRBD1. This CDR3 is built from 16 residues. Trimming took 2 bases from V and 4 from J; bases not matched to a gene: 10. Per the germline V gene, CDR1 is MGHRA and CDR2 is YSYEKL. For the CDR3, the DNA is TGCGCCAGCAGCCAAAAAGGGCGGACAGGGAGTTACGAGCAGTACTTC. It yields the protein CASSQKGRTGSYEQYF.

The genes are TRBV7-8 and TRBJ2-1, with D uncertain. V lost 10 bases to trimming and J lost 4 bases, with 20 bases between them. Germline CDR1 reads SGHVS; CDR2 reads FQNEAQ. The CDR3 is 15 amino acids. As DNA, the CDR3 is TGTGCCACCCAAACGCCAGAGGTTGTTTACAATGAGCAGTTCTTC. This sequence encodes CATQTPEVVYNEQFF.

This clone was recorded only once. The chain joins TRBV6-1 to TRBJ2-2; TRBD2 matches at 13 bases. Unmatched junction bases numbered 4, after V lost 3 bases and J lost 6 bases. The CDR3 length is 16 residues. Germline CDR1 and CDR2: MNHNS and SASEGT. The DNA of the CDR3 is TGTGCCAGCAGTGACTATGGACTAGCGGGAGCCGGGGAGCTGTTTTTT. Translated: CASSDYGLAGAGELFF.

The V and J genes are TRBV27 and TRBJ1-2, with D unclear. The CDR3 covers 12 residues. Between the trimmed V and J ends, which lost 7 bases and 7 bases, there was a span of 13 bases. Germline V gene lookup returns CDR1 MNHEY and CDR2 SMNVEV (reference sequence). CDR3 sequence (DNA): TGTGCCAGCAAGGAGGGAGGGTCTGGCTACACCTTC. Residues: CASKEGGSGYTF.

This clone came up once. The J gene is TRBJ2-1, the V gene TRBV7-6, with TRBD2 identical over 12 bases. Trimming cost V 0 bases and J 4 bases; bases outside gene matches: 10. CDR3 size: 19 residues. The germline CDR1 and CDR2 sequences are SGHVS and FNYEAQ. Written as DNA, the CDR3 is TGTGCCAGCAGCTTAGCTTGGACTAGCGGGATGTGGAAGTACAATGAGCAGTTCTTC. It specifies CASSLAWTSGMWKYNEQFF. Combining the CDR3 with reference TRBV7-6 and TRBJ2-1 gives the whole variable domain GAGVSQSPRYKVTKRGQDVALRCDPISGHVSLYWYRQALGQGPEFLTYFNYEAQQDKSGLPNDRFSAERPEGSISTLTIQRTEQRDSAMYRCASSLAWTSGMWKYNEQFFGPGTRLTVL.

The V call is TRBV5-6, the J call TRBJ2-3; 11 positions agree with TRBD1. After removal of 4 bases from V and 2 bases from J, the junction contained 12 bases not matched to a gene. Germline CDR1 and CDR2: SGHDT and YYEEEE. CDR3 size: 18 residues. Here the CDR3 DNA reads TGTGCCAGCAGCCCCGAACCGGGACAGGGGGAACCCACAGATACGCAGTATTTT. It yields the protein CASSPEPGQGEPTDTQYF.

The rearrangement joins TRBV2 to TRBJ1-1; perhaps TRBD1 as D (5 bases). V was trimmed by 7 bases and J by 4 bases, leaving 16 bases between them. The CDR3 runs to 14 residues. Germline V lookup: CDR1 SNHLY, CDR2 FYNNEI. The CDR3 loop reads CASNDPGGVTEAFF. Here the CDR3 DNA reads TGTGCCAGCAACGATCCCGGGGGGGTCACTGAAGCTTTCTTT.

The V and J genes are TRBV7-9 and TRBJ1-1; perhaps TRBD1 as D (5 bases). Trimming pared 1 base from V and 4 bases from J, leaving 13 bases between. The germline CDR1 and CDR2 sequences are SEHNR and FQNEAQ (reference sequence). The CDR3 totals 15 residues. CDR3 nucleotide sequence: TGTGCCAGCAGCTTAGGACAGCTTGGAGTCACTGAAGCTTTCTTT. Its protein is CASSLGQLGVTEAFF. Full variable domain (missing parts from reference TRBV7-9 and TRBJ1-1): DTGVSQNPRHKITKRGQNVTFRCDPISEHNRLYWYRQTLGQGPEFLTYFQNEAQLEKSRLLSDRFSAERPKGSFSTLEIQRTEQGDSAMYLCASSLGQLGVTEAFFGQGTRLTVV.

The chain uses TRBV19 and TRBJ2-6, with 8 bases lining up with TRBD1. Trimming removed 4 bases from V and 0 bases from J; junction bases left unmatched: 8. Germline V gene sequence: CDR1 LNHDA, CDR2 SQIVND (reference sequence). This CDR3 region has 18 residues. CDR3 DNA: TGTGCCAGTAGTAGGATCGGACAGGGCAGCTCTGGGGCCAACGTCCTGACTTTC. This translates into CASSRIGQGSSGANVLTF. Complete variable domain (other parts from reference TRBV19 and TRBJ2-6): DGGITQSPKYLFRKEGQNVTLSCEQNLNHDAMYWYRQDPGQGLRLIYYSQIVNDFQKGDIAEGYSVSREKKESFPLTVTSAQKNPTAFYLCASSRIGQGSSGANVLTFGAGSRLTVL.

The CDR3 loop reads CASSPGGLVEAFF. CDR3 in DNA: TGTGCCAGCAGTCCAGGGGGCTTGGTTGAAGCTTTCTTT. This chain uses TRBV6-5 with TRBJ1-1; 8 positions agree with TRBD1. J gave up 7 bases and V 5 bases, and 6 bases lay outside the gene matches. From germline, CDR1 is MNHEY and CDR2 SVGAGI. The CDR3 totals 13 residues.

V and J are TRBV12-5 and TRBJ2-5; possible D gene TRBD2, 5 bases. Looked up from germline, CDR1 is LGHNT and CDR2 is FRNRAP. CDR3 length: 17 amino acids. V was shortened by 2 bases and J by 5 bases, with 21 bases between the two germline ends. CDR3 DNA sequence: TGTGCTAGTGGTTTGCCCACGATCCCCACTAGGTGGGAGACCCAGTACTTC. Residues: CASGLPTIPTRWETQYF.

The genes are TRBV28 and TRBJ1-2; D gene uncertain. V was pared by 5 bases and J by 7 bases, with 20 bases between. CDR1 MDHEN and CDR2 SYDVKM come from the germline V gene. The CDR3 has 15 residues. In nucleotides, the CDR3 is TGTGCCAGCAGTAATCATACAGAGACCCGTTTTGGCTACACCTTC. Translating gives CASSNHTETRFGYTF.

This chain connects TRBV5-6 to TRBJ2-5, with 13 bases lining up with TRBD2. This CDR3 is built from 17 residues. V lost 3 bases, J lost 5 bases, and 10 bases stayed unmatched. Germline V gene data show CDR1 as SGHDT and CDR2 as YYEEEE. CDR3 bases: TGTGCCAGCAGCTCTCTCGGACTAGCGGGAGTGGCGGAGACCCAGTACTTC. Translation gives CASSSLGLAGVAETQYF.